The entry below describes one TCR beta chain. Its specificity is not known. The record originates from a study of T cell clonotyping in hematopoietic cell transplantation. Points from the study as a whole: At the given depth, recipient repertoires were over 97% de novo clonotypes. Cells were unsorted, so CD4 and CD8 contributions were not separated.

TCRdb's table, derived via immunoSEQ multiplex PCR, lists solely in-frame clones and lacks some. The top ten clones hold approximately 5% of a sample with around 4,000 clones, just under 95% of them seen once. Blood collection times were about day -28 and days 30, 100, 180 posttransplant. Germline-derived CDR1 and CDR2 are SGHAT and FQNNGV. This CDR3 region has 16 residues. Trimming removed 3 bases from V and 8 bases from J; junction bases left unmatched: 7. The sequence was collected from a male patient between 65 and 79 years old who had an allogeneic stem cell transplant from an unrelated donor, so T cells may come from the graft donor. Some clones in this sample may be carry-over from other donors' samples. The chain combines TRBV11-2 with TRBJ2-1; TRBD2 agrees at 13 bases. The starting material was peripheral blood mononuclear cells, obtained 30 days after allogeneic stem cell transplant. In nucleotides, the CDR3 is TGTGCCAGCAGCTTTACGATGACTAGCGGGGGGCATGAGCAGTTCTTC. It encodes CASSFTMTSGGHEQFF.